The clone carrying this TCR beta chain was seen at least ten times. The antigen is not known. The sample originates from a study of early T cells in non-severe SARS-CoV-2 infection. Study at large: Unsorted whole blood bulk RNA was sequenced, with unpaired chains.

CDR1 and CDR2 (germline): MDHEN, SYDVKM. Trimming cost V 3 bases and J 4 bases; bases outside gene matches: 3. This CDR3 comprises 14 residues. Individual cDNA molecules carried attached unique molecular identifiers. TCRdb itself ran the 5' RACE reads through MiXCR, one entry per CDR3 protein. This sample has 55,000 to 75,000 distinct CDR3 sequences, with more than 8% found just once. Study observations and caveats: VDJdb-based matching was biased toward anti-spike CD8 responses and missed private and CD4 specificities.

This receptor was taken from an adult who was a healthcare worker with PCR-confirmed SARS-CoV-2 infection or an uninfected control (not recorded which). The source was whole blood, collected at baseline. The chain combines TRBV28 with TRBJ2-5; 9 bases align to TRBD2. CDR3 sequence: CASSFLAGTETQYF. As DNA, the CDR3 is TGTGCCAGCAGTTTCCTAGCGGGAACAGAGACCCAGTACTTC.